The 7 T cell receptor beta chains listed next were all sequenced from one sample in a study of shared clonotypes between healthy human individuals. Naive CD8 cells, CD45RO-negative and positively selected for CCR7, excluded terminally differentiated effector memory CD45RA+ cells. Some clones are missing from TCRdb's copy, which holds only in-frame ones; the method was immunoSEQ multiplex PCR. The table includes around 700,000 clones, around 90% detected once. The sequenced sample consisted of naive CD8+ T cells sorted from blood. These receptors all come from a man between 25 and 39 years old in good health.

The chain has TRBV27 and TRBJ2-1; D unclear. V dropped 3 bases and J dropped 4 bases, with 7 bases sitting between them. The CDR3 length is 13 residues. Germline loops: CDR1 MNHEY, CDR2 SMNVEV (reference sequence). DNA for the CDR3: TGTGCCAGCAGTTTGGACCTTTACAATGAGCAGTTCTTC. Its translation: CASSLDLYNEQFF.

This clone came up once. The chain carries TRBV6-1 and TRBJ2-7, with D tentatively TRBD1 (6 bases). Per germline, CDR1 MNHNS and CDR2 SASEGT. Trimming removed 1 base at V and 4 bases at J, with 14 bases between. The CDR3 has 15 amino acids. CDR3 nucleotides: TGTGCCAGCAGTGAAGAGACAGGTTATGTGTACGAGCAGTACTTC. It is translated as CASSEETGYVYEQYF.

Written as DNA, the CDR3 is TGTGCCAGCAGTTTACGGCAGGTCGGCGAGCAGTACTTC. Translation gives CASSLRQVGEQYF. The chain employs TRBV27 and TRBJ2-7, with D unresolved. This CDR3 is 13 amino acids long. In germline, CDR1 is MNHEY, CDR2 SMNVEV (reference sequence). V was clipped by 2 bases and J by 6 bases, with 11 bases between them.

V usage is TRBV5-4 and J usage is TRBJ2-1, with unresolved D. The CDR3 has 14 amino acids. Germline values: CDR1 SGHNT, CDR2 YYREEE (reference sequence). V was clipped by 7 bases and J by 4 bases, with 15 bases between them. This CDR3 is CASCDRASYNEQFF. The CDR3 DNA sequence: TGTGCCAGCTGCGACCGGGCCTCTTACAATGAGCAGTTCTTC. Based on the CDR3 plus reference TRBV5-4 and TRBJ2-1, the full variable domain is ETGVTQSPTHLIKTRGQQVTLRCSSQSGHNTVSWYQQALGQGPQFIFQYYREEENGRGNFPPRFSGLQFPNYSSELNVNALELDDSALYLCASCDRASYNEQFFGPGTRLTVL.

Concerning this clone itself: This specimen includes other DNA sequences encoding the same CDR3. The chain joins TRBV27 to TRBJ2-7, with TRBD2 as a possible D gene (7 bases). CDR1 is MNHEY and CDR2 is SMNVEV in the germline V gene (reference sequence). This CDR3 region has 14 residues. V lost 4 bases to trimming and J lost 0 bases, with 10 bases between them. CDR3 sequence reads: CASSWGGGSYEQYF. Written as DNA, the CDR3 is TGTGCCAGCAGTTGGGGAGGGGGCTCCTACGAGCAGTACTTC.

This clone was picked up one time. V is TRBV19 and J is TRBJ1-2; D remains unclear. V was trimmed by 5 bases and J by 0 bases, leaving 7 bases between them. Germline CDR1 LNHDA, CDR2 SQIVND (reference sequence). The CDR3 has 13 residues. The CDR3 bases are TGTGCCAGTAGTCCTACATCTAACTATGGCTACACCTTC. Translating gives CASSPTSNYGYTF.

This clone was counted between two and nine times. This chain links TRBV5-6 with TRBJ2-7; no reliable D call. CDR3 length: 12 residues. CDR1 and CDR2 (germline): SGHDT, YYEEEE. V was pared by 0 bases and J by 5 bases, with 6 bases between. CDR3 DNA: TGTGCCAGCAGCTTGGTGCGACACGAGCAGTACTTC. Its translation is CASSLVRHEQYF.